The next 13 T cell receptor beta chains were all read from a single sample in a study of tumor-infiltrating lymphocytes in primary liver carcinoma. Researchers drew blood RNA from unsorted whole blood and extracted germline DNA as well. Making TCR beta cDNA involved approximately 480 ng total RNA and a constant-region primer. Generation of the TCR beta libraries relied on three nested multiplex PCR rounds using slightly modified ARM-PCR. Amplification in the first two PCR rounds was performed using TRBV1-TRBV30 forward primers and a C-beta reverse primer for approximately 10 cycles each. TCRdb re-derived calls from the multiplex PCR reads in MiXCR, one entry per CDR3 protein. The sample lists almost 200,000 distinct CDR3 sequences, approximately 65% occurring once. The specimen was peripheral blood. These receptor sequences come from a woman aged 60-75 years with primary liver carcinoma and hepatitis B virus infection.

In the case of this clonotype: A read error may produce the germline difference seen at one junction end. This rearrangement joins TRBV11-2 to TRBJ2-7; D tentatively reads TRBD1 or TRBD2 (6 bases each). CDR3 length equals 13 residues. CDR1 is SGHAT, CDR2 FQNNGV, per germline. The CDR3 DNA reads TGTGCTAGCAGCTTAGGGCCGGGGGCCGAGCAGTACTTC. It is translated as CASSLGPGAEQYF.

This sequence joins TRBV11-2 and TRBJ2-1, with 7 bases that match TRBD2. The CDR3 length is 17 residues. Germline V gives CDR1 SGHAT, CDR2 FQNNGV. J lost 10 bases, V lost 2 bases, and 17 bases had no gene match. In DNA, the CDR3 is TGTGCCAGCAGCTTAACTGCAGCCTCGGGAGGCGGGTACGAGCAGTTCTTC. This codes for CASSLTAASGGGYEQFF.

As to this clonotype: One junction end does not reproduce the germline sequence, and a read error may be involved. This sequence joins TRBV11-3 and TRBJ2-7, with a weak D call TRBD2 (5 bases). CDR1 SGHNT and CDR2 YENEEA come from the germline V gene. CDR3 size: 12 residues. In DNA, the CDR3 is TGTGCCTGCAGCCAGGCTAGCTACGAGCAGTATTTC. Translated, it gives CACSQASYEQYF. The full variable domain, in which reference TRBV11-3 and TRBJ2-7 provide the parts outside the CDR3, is EAGVVQSPRYKIIEKKQPVAFWCNPISGHNTLYWYLQNLGQGPELLIRYENEEAVDDSQLPKDRFSAERLKGVDSTLKIQPAELGDSAVYLCACSQASYEQYFGPGTRLTVT.

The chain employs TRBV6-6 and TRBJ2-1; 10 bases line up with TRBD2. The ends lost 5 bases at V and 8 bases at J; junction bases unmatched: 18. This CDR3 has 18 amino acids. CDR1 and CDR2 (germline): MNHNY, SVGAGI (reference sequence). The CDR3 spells CASSQSLRSSGSFYEQFF. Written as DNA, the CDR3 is TGTGCCAGCAGTCAATCCCTAAGGTCTAGCGGGAGTTTCTATGAGCAGTTCTTC.

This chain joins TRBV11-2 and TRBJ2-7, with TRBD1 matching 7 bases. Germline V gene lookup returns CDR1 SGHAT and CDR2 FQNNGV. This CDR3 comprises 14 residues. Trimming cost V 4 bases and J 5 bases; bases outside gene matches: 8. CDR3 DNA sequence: TGTGCCAGCAGCTCCCGAAAGGGGGCCCACGAGCAGTACTTC. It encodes CASSSRKGAHEQYF.

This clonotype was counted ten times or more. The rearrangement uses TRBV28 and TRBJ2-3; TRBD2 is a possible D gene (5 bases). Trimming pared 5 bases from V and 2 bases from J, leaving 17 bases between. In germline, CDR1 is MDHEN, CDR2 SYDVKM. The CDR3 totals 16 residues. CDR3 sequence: CASSLVLVSDTDTQYF. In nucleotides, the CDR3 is TGTGCCAGCAGTCTAGTACTAGTATCGGACACAGATACGCAGTATTTT.

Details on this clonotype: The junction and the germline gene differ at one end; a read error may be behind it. CDR3 in amino acids: CASSLEGSNQSQHF. In nucleotides, the CDR3 is TGCGCCAGCAGCTTAGAAGGGAGCAATCAGTCCCAGCATTTT. The rearrangement uses TRBV11-1 and TRBJ1-5; D gene unclear. The CDR3 has 14 amino acids. Germline lookup yields CDR1 SGHAT and CDR2 FQDESV (reference sequence).

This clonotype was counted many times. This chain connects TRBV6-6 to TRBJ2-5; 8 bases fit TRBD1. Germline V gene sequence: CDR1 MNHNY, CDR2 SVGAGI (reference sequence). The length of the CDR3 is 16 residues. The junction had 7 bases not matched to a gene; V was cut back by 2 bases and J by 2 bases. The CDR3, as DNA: TGTGCCAGCAGTTACACGCCAGGGGGCGGTCAAGAGACCCAGTACTTC. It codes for CASSYTPGGGQETQYF.

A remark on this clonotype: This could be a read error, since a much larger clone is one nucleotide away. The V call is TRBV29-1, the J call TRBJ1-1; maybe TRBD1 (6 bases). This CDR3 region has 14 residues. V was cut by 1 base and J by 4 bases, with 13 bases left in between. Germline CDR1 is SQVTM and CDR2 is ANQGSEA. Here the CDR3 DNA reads TGCAGCGTTGAAGGCAGCAGGGGAAGCACTGAAGCTTTCTTT. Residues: CSVEGSRGSTEAFF.

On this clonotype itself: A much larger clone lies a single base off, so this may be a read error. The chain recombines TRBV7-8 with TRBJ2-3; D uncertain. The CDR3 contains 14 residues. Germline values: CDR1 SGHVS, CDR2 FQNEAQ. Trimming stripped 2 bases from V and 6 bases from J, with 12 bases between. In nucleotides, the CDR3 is TGTGCCAGCAGCTTAAGTGGAGTGGAGGATACGCAGTATTTT. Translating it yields CASSLSGVEDTQYF.

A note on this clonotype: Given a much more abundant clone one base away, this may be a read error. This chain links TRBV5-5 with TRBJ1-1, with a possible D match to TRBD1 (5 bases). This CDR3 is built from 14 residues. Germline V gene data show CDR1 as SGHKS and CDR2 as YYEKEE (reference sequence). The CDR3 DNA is TGTGCCAGCAGCAGTAGAGTCTCGGACACTGAAGATTTCTTT. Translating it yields CASSSRVSDTEDFF.

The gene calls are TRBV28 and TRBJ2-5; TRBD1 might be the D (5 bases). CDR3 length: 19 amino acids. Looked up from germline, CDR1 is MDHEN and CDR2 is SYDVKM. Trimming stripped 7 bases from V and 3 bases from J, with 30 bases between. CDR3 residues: CASTTLAPQGVIREETQYF. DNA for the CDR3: TGTGCCAGCACCACATTGGCCCCGCAGGGTGTGATTAGAGAAGAGACCCAGTACTTC.

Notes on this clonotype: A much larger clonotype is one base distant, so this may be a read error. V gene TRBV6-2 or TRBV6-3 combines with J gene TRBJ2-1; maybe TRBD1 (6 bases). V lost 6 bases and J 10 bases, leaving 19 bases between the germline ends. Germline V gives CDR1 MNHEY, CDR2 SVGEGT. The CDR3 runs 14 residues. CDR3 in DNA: TGTGCCAGCAGGTATGGGCAGGGGAGTTGGGAGCAGTTCTTC. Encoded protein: CASRYGQGSWEQFF.